These 18 T cell receptor beta chains were all obtained from the same sample, sequenced in a study of T-cell reconstitution after alpha-beta-depleted transplantation in children. Researchers prepared the TCRbeta library using unique molecular identifiers, the study reports. TCRdb analysed the PCR reads with MiXCR anew, one entry per CDR3 protein. This table has about 640,000 distinct CDR3 sequences, over 15% appearing once. Specimen: PBMCs from the stem cell graft donor, collected from the stem cell graft. These receptors were obtained from a human donor who donated a stem cell graft to a child with acute myeloid leukemia.

This clonotype has a count of ten or more. This CDR3 is CAIKGQGRDEQYF. The CDR3 bases are TGTGCCATCAAGGGACAGGGGAGGGACGAGCAGTACTTC. The rearrangement links TRBV10-3 to TRBJ2-7; 10 bases are a match to TRBD1. The CDR3 has 13 residues. V trimming: 7 bases; J trimming: 5 bases; junction bases outside the gene matches: 5. In germline, CDR1 is ENHRY, CDR2 SYGVKD.

This clonotype was counted a few times. This chain uses TRBV5-1 with TRBJ2-5; the D gene is possibly TRBD1 (5 bases). Germline CDR1 reads SGHRS; CDR2 reads YFSETQ. CDR3 length: 15 amino acids. Trimming removed 4 bases at V and 2 bases at J, with 15 bases between. This chain's CDR3 is CASSPGQGRQETQYF. As DNA, the CDR3 is TGCGCCAGCAGCCCAGGGCAGGGCAGGCAAGAGACCCAGTACTTC.

This sequence joins TRBV10-3 and TRBJ2-7, with D perhaps matching TRBD2 (7 bases). The CDR3 runs to 14 residues. From germline, CDR1 is ENHRY and CDR2 SYGVKD. Trimming stripped 5 bases from V and 2 bases from J, with 13 bases between. The CDR3 DNA reads TGTGCCATCAGTCAGGGAGGGGGGACCTACGAGCAGTACGTC. The encoded protein is CAISQGGGTYEQYV.

This chain links TRBV7-6 with TRBJ2-3, with D tentatively TRBD1 (6 bases). There are 17 residues in the CDR3. Trimming took 3 bases from V and 0 from J, leaving 16 bases between them. CDR1 is SGHVS and CDR2 is FNYEAQ in the germline V gene. CDR3 region: CASSFRPQGISTDTQYF. The CDR3 nucleotides read TGTGCCAGCAGCTTCCGGCCACAGGGAATAAGCACAGATACGCAGTATTTT. Full variable domain (rest looked up from reference TRBV7-6 and TRBJ2-3): GAGVSQSPRYKVTKRGQDVALRCDPISGHVSLYWYRQALGQGPEFLTYFNYEAQQDKSGLPNDRFSAERPEGSISTLTIQRTEQRDSAMYRCASSFRPQGISTDTQYFGPGTRLTVL.

V gene TRBV20-1 combines with J gene TRBJ2-2, with 14 bases identical to TRBD2. The V segment lost 5 bases and the J segment 1 base; nucleotides outside the gene matches: 3. Germline CDR1 is DFQATT and CDR2 is SNEGSKA (reference sequence). The CDR3 has 16 amino acids. This CDR3 is CSAPGTSGGNTGELFF. Written as DNA, the CDR3 is TGCAGTGCTCCTGGGACTAGCGGGGGGAACACCGGGGAGCTGTTTTTT.

This clonotype was found a few times. The rearrangement uses TRBV7-9 and TRBJ1-5; D gene uncertain. The CDR3 length is 14 residues. Trimming left V 1 base short and J 4 bases short, with 8 bases between. CDR1 is SEHNR and CDR2 is FQNEAQ in the germline V gene (reference sequence). The CDR3, as DNA: TGTGCCAGCAGCTTAGACAGTAAGAATCAGCCCCAGCATTTT. As protein: CASSLDSKNQPQHF.

This clonotype was observed a single time. The chain employs TRBV12-3 or TRBV12-4 and TRBJ2-2; weak D call: TRBD1 (6 bases). CDR3 length equals 15 residues. The V gene lost 4 bases and the J gene lost 6 bases, with 15 bases spanning the gap. CDR3 region: CASSSGGPRAGELFF. Written as DNA, the CDR3 is TGTGCCAGCAGTTCTGGGGGCCCAAGGGCCGGGGAGCTGTTTTTT.

This clonotype was seen only a few times. CDR3 in DNA: TGTGCCATCAGTGAGTCTGAGGGTATGAACACTGAAGCTTTCTTT. It translates to CAISESEGMNTEAFF. The chain is built from TRBV10-3 and TRBJ1-1; no definite D call. Germline-derived CDR1 and CDR2 are ENHRY and SYGVKD. The CDR3 contains 15 residues. V was pared by 0 bases and J by 0 bases, with 8 bases between.

Worth noting for this clonotype: A much larger clone sits a single nucleotide away, making a read error possible. The DNA for the CDR3 is TGCAGCGCTGGGACTCAGACCTACGAGCAGTACTTC. This sequence encodes CSAGTQTYEQYF. The chain is built from TRBV29-1 and TRBJ2-7, with D possibly TRBD2 on 6 matching bases. The CDR3 sequence is 12 residues long. Trimming pared 7 bases from V and 2 bases from J, leaving 12 bases between. Germline lookup yields CDR1 SQVTM and CDR2 ANQGSEA.

This clonotype was counted a few times. The chain couples TRBV20-1 to TRBJ2-1; D uncertain. CDR1 and CDR2 from the germline V gene are DFQATT and SNEGSKA (reference sequence). Trimming took 0 bases from V and 3 from J, leaving 9 bases between them. The CDR3 covers 14 residues. The CDR3 reads CSARDMAYYNEQFF. The CDR3 nucleotides read TGCAGTGCTAGAGATATGGCTTACTACAATGAGCAGTTCTTC.

This clonotype was seen only a few times. The chain combines TRBV15 with TRBJ1-6; the match to TRBD1 covers 9 bases. CDR3 length equals 15 residues. V lost 4 bases and J lost 5; bases outside the gene matches: 3. Looked up from germline, CDR1 is LNHNV and CDR2 is YYDKDF (reference sequence). CDR3 sequence: CATSTRQGDNSPLHF. The CDR3 nucleotides read TGTGCCACCAGCACTAGACAGGGGGATAATTCACCCCTCCACTTT.

The chain joins TRBV20-1 to TRBJ2-5; D gene ambiguous. Germline V gene lookup returns CDR1 DFQATT and CDR2 SNEGSKA (reference sequence). Trimming removed 0 bases from V and 5 bases from J, with 13 bases in between. There are 14 residues in the CDR3. The CDR3 nucleotides read TGCAGTGCTAGAGAGACCCTAGGACGGGAGACCCAGTACTTC. Translation gives CSARETLGRETQYF.

The chain combines TRBV7-2 with TRBJ1-2; 7 nucleotides line up with TRBD1. CDR1 and CDR2 from the germline V gene are SGHTA and FQGNSA. This CDR3 has 15 amino acids. V was clipped by 5 bases and J by 8 bases; unmatched bases: 14. CDR3 amino acids: CASSRQGGQGGGYTF. The CDR3 DNA is TGTGCCAGCAGCCGCCAAGGGGGCCAGGGGGGCGGCTACACCTTC. The whole variable domain, remainder taken from reference TRBV7-2 and TRBJ1-2, is GAGVSQSPSNKVTEKGKDVELRCDPISGHTALYWYRQSLGQGLEFLIYFQGNSAPDKSGLPSDRFSAERTGGSVSTLTIQRTQQEDSAVYLCASSRQGGQGGGYTFGSGTRLTVV.

This clonotype was found many times. The rearrangement uses TRBV12-3 or TRBV12-4 and TRBJ2-2; 8 bases line up with TRBD1. The CDR3 consists of 15 residues. V was clipped by 6 bases and J by 1 base; unmatched bases: 4. CDR3 sequence: CASSPGQVNTGELFF. In nucleotides, the CDR3 is TGTGCCAGCAGCCCGGGACAGGTGAACACCGGGGAGCTGTTTTTT.

This clonotype came up many times. The chain is built from TRBV5-1 and TRBJ2-7; 7 bases match TRBD1. The germline V gene encodes CDR1 SGHRS and CDR2 YFSETQ. This CDR3 is 13 amino acids long. Trimming took 3 bases from V and 2 from J; bases not matched to a gene: 2. CDR3 in DNA: TGCGCCAGCAGCTATGGGACAGCCTACGAGCAGTACTTC. Residues: CASSYGTAYEQYF. Supplemented by reference TRBV5-1 and TRBJ2-7, the full variable domain reads KAGVTQTPRYLIKTRGQQVTLSCSPISGHRSVSWYQQTPGQGLQFLFEYFSETQRNKGNFPGRFSGRQFSNSRSEMNVSTLELGDSALYLCASSYGTAYEQYFGPGTRLTVT.

At least ten counts were recorded for this clonotype. The chain has TRBV24-1 and TRBJ2-3; 7 nucleotides align to TRBD1. Germline assignment: CDR1 KGHDR and CDR2 SFDVKD. The CDR3 is 17 residues long. V lost 2 bases and J lost 5; bases outside the gene matches: 12. Here the CDR3 DNA reads TGTGCCACCAGTGATTGGGGACAGCTCAACCATCAAGATACGCAGTATTTT. Amino acid sequence: CATSDWGQLNHQDTQYF.

This clonotype was observed a handful of times. The chain links TRBV5-1 to TRBJ1-5, with D unclear. This CDR3 spans 13 amino acids. V lost 0 bases and J lost 7, with 8 bases in between. CDR1 SGHRS and CDR2 YFSETQ come from the germline V gene. CDR3 loop: CASSLGAEQPQHF. DNA for the CDR3: TGCGCCAGCAGCTTGGGGGCAGAACAGCCCCAGCATTTT.

This clonotype was found a few times. The rearrangement links TRBV5-6 to TRBJ1-2; D perhaps matches TRBD1 (5 bases). Germline V gives CDR1 SGHDT, CDR2 YYEEEE. Trimming left V 1 base short and J 4 bases short, with 20 bases between. The CDR3 runs to 17 residues. The CDR3: CASSLSGGLYQGYGYTF. CDR3 nucleotide sequence: TGTGCCAGCAGCTTGTCTGGCGGCCTCTACCAGGGCTATGGCTACACCTTC.